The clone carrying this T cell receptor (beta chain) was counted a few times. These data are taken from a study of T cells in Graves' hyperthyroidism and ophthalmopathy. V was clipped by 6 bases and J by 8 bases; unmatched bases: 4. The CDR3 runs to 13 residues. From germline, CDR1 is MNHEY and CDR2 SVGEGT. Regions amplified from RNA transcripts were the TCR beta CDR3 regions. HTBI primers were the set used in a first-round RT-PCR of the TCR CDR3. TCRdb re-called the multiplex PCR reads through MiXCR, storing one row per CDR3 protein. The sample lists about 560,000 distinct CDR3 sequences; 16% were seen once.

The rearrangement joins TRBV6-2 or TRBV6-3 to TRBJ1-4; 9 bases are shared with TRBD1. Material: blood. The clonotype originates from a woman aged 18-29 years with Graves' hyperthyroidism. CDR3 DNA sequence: TGTGCCAGCAGAGACGGGACAGGGGAAAAACTGTTTTTT. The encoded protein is CASRDGTGEKLFF.